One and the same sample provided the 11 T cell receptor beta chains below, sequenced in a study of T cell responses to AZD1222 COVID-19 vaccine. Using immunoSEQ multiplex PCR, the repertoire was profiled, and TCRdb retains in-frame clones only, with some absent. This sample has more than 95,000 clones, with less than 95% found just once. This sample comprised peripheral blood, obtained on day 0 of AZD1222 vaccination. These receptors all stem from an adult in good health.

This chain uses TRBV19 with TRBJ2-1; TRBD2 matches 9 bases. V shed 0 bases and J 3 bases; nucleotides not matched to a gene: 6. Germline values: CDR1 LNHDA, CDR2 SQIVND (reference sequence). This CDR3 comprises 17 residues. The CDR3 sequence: CASSIDSGLAGYNEQFF. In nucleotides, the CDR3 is TGTGCCAGTAGTATAGATTCGGGACTAGCTGGCTACAATGAGCAGTTCTTC. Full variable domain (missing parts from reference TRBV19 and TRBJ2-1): DGGITQSPKYLFRKEGQNVTLSCEQNLNHDAMYWYRQDPGQGLRLIYYSQIVNDFQKGDIAEGYSVSREKKESFPLTVTSAQKNPTAFYLCASSIDSGLAGYNEQFFGPGTRLTVL.

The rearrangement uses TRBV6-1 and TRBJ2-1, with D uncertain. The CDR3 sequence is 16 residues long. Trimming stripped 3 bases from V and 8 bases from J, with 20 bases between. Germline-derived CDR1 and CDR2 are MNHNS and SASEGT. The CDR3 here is CASSERRTFVWDEQFF. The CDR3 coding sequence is TGTGCCAGCAGTGAGAGAAGAACGTTCGTATGGGATGAGCAGTTCTTC.

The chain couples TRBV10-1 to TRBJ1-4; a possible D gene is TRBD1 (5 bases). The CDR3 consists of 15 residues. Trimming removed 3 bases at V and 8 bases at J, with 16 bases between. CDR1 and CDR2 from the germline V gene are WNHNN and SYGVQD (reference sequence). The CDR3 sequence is CASSDSAGVGEKLFF. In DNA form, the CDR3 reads TGCGCCAGCAGTGATTCTGCGGGGGTCGGGGAAAAACTGTTTTTT.

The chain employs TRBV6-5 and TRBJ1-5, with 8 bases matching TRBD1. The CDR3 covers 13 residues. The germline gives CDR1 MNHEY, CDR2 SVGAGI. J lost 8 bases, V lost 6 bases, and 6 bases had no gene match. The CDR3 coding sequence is TGTGCCAGCAGCGTGGACAGGGACAAGCCCCAGCATTTT. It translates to CASSVDRDKPQHF.

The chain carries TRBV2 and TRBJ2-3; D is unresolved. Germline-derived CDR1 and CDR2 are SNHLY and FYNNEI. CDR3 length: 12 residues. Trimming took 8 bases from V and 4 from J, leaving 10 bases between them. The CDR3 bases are TGTGCCAGCTCCTTCAGGTCAGATACGCAGTATTTT. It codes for CASSFRSDTQYF.

The CDR3 nucleotides read TGTGCCAGCCGCAGCCTGGAGACCCAGTACTTC. Encoded protein: CASRSLETQYF. The chain uses TRBV6-5 and TRBJ2-5; D gene unclear. The CDR3 has 11 amino acids. CDR1 is MNHEY, CDR2 SVGAGI, per germline. Between the trimmed V and J ends, which lost 8 bases and 5 bases, there was a span of 9 bases.

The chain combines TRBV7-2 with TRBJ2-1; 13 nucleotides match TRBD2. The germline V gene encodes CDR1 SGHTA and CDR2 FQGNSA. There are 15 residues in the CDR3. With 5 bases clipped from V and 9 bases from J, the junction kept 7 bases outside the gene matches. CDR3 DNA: TGTGCCAGCAGCCTAGGACTAGCGGGAGCGAGTGAGCAGTTCTTC. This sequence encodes CASSLGLAGASEQFF.

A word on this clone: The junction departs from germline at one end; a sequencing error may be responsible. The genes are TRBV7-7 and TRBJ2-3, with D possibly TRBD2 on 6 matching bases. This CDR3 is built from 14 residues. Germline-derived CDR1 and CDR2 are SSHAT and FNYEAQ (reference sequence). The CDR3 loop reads CASSFGGSTDTQYF. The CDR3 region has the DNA TGTGCTAGCAGCTTCGGAGGGAGCACAGATACGCAGTATTTT.

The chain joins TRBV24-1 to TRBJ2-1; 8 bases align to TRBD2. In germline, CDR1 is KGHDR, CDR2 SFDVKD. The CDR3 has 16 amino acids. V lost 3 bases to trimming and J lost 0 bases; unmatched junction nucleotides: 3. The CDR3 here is CATSDPAGGSYNEQFF. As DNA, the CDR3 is TGTGCCACCAGTGATCCGGCGGGGGGCTCCTACAATGAGCAGTTCTTC.

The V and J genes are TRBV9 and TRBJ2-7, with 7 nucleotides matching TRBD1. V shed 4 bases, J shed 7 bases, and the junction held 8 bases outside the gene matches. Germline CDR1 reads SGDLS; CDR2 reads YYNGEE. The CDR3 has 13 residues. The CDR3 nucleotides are TGTGCCAGCAGCACCCGAGAACAGGGGGAGCAGTACTTC. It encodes CASSTREQGEQYF.

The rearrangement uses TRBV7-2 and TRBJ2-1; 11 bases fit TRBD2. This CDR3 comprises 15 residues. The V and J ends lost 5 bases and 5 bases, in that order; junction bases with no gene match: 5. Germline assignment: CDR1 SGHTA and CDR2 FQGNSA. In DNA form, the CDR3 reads TGTGCCAGCAGCCTCGGGACTAGCGGAGACAATGAGCAGTTCTTC. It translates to CASSLGTSGDNEQFF.